The T cell receptor beta chain described here comes from a study of blood T cell repertoires in COVID-19 (dated by TCRdb to 2020 to 2021). At the level of the whole study: Samples from collaborators originated in the United States, Italy and Spain and spanned both the acute and convalescent phases of COVID-19. The material from the prospective study consisted of cDNA or gDNA derived from T cells, B-cell-depleted T cells, or PBMCs. Subjects who had been exposed to COVID-19, were actively infected with it, or had recovered from it provided the deeply sampled blood TCRbeta repertoires that made up the dataset. The repertoires were released in a freely available public database meant as a resource for research on the immune response to SARS-CoV-2. The samples were drawn from two sources: the first 160 participants of the ongoing ImmuneRACE study, and over 1,000 subjects contributed by 6 global collaborators. Nearly every sample came with metadata listing a de-identified subject ID, COVID-19 status, age in years and sex. HLA class I and class II types, where available, came from metadata supplied by the sample provider rather than from assay-based typing. The full study reports these points: Clinical and demographic metadata were provided uncurated, with the amount varying by source and participant.

TCRbeta CDR3 regions were amplified from genomic DNA using the immunoSEQ Assay, a bias-controlled multiplex PCR. In the authors' own workflow: Within the assay, amplification of reference gene primers was used to estimate how many nucleated cells each sample contained. To quantify the absolute abundance of each unique TCRbeta CDR3 rearrangement, sequence reads were collapsed and filtered. For each sample, productive Simpson clonality was calculated as the square root of Simpson's diversity index over productive rearrangements. Held by TCRdb, this immuneACCESS table contains in-frame sequences only and omits some clones. Under half of the omission traces to an unresolved V gene where checked; the cause of the rest is unknown. V, J and clone size are taken as reported in that table, and D and trimming were inferred from the DNA itself. In all, the sample holds approximately 150,000 clones, and about 87% of those were seen once. Jointly, the top ten make up 25% to 30% of the sample.

Collaborating institutions collected whole blood in K2EDTA tubes following their own protocols. Collaborator samples were shipped for TCRbeta analysis as frozen whole blood, isolated PBMCs, or DNA extracted from either sample type. Points on this clone: Its antigen is not yet known. No qualities accompany the bases; no much larger clone lies one base away.

For this chain, trimming is 0 bases at the V end and 3 bases at the J end, and the number of junction bases without a gene match is 6. The cysteine opens and the phenylalanine closes a CDR3 of 16 amino acids. Kept here is only the CDR3 DNA, which spans 48 bases and is read in frame from base 1. From a lookup of the germline V gene, CDR1 and CDR2 are LGHNA and YSLEER. The chain employs TRBV4-3 and TRBJ2-7; 9 bases in the junction line up with TRBD1. The sequenced sample consisted of peripheral blood. The receptor was derived from a human donor in a cohort sampled during active COVID-19. This receptor has the CDR3 CASSQEPTGGYYEQYF. The nucleotide sequence reads TGCGCCAGCAGCCAAGAACCCACAGGGGGCTACTACGAGCAGTACTTC.